A single sample is the source of the 18 T cell receptor beta chains below, sequenced in a study of siplizumab effects on memory and regulatory T cells. Some clones are missing from TCRdb's copy, which holds only in-frame ones; the method was immunoSEQ multiplex PCR. The sample has some 100,000 clones, 94% seen once. The sequencing sample was made of Tregs sorted from blood. All receptors come from a human donor in good health.

V usage is TRBV4-1 and J usage is TRBJ1-3; a weak D match, TRBD1 (5 bases). Trimming removed 0 bases at V and 8 bases at J, with 11 bases between. The CDR3 spans 14 residues. Germline CDR1 is MGHRA and CDR2 is YSYEKL. The CDR3 DNA follows: TGCGCCAGCAGCCAAGATCGACAGTGGGACACCATATATTTT. Its protein is CASSQDRQWDTIYF.

This clone has only one observation. The rearrangement uses TRBV4-1 and TRBJ1-1, with D possibly TRBD1 on 6 matching bases. Trimming shortened V by 4 bases and J by 2 bases, and 14 bases separated the two germline ends. This CDR3 spans 15 amino acids. Germline CDR1 is MGHRA and CDR2 is YSYEKL. The CDR3 sequence is CASSPVRGVNTEAFF. Here the CDR3 DNA reads TGCGCCAGCAGCCCAGTAAGGGGGGTCAACACTGAAGCTTTCTTT.

V and J are TRBV27 and TRBJ2-1, with 11 bases lining up with TRBD2. Germline trimming cut 3 bases from V and 4 bases from J; bases unmatched to any gene: 2. The germline gives CDR1 MNHEY, CDR2 SMNVEV (reference sequence). The CDR3 is made up of 15 amino acids. The CDR3 DNA follows: TGTGCCAGCAGTTTTCGACTAGCGGGGTACAATGAGCAGTTCTTC. It is translated as CASSFRLAGYNEQFF.

The chain has TRBV5-1 and TRBJ2-7; D ambiguous. V lost 4 bases to trimming and J lost 3 bases, with 17 bases between them. The CDR3 covers 15 residues. Germline V gives CDR1 SGHRS, CDR2 YFSETQ. Here the CDR3 reads CASSLRRSAVYEQYF. The CDR3 nucleotides read TGCGCCAGCAGCCTCCGACGGTCTGCTGTCTACGAGCAGTACTTC.

This clone has more than one count but fewer than ten. This rearrangement joins TRBV28 to TRBJ2-3; the D gene is possibly TRBD2 (6 bases). The CDR3 sequence is 17 residues long. Trimming removed 5 bases from V and 1 base from J, with 19 bases in between. CDR1 is MDHEN, CDR2 SYDVKM, per germline. The CDR3, as DNA: TGTGCCAGCAGTCCTTGGGGTAGCGGAGTTGGCACAGATACGCAGTATTTT. Amino acid sequence: CASSPWGSGVGTDTQYF. Drawing the rest from reference TRBV28 and TRBJ2-3, the complete variable domain is DVKVTQSSRYLVKRTGEKVFLECVQDMDHENMFWYRQDPGLGLRLIYFSYDVKMKEKGDIPEGYSVSREKKERFSLILESASTNQTSMYLCASSPWGSGVGTDTQYFGPGTRLTVL.

The chain carries TRBV10-2 and TRBJ1-1, with unresolved D. Between the trimmed V and J ends, which lost 5 bases and 0 bases, there was a span of 10 bases. Germline V CDR1 and CDR2: WSHSY, SAAADI. This CDR3 has 14 residues. CDR3 amino acids: CASSSQVMNTEAFF. For the CDR3, the DNA is TGCGCCAGCAGTTCACAAGTCATGAACACTGAAGCTTTCTTT.

This clone was detected once. This chain links TRBV5-1 with TRBJ2-2; 9 bases fit TRBD2. CDR1 SGHRS and CDR2 YFSETQ come from the germline V gene. The V segment lost 4 bases and the J segment 6 bases; nucleotides outside the gene matches: 13. CDR3 length: 17 residues. This chain's CDR3 is CASSVVGGRAPSGELFF. CDR3 DNA sequence: TGCGCCAGCAGCGTGGTAGGCGGGAGGGCCCCCTCCGGGGAGCTGTTTTTT.

This chain joins TRBV21-1 and TRBJ1-5; the table's TRBD1 call for D was not verified on the DNA. TRBV21-1 is noted as a pseudogene. The CDR3 consists of 18 residues. CDR3 bases: TGTGCCAGCAGCGGCCATTTCCCCGGACAGGTTAGCAATCAGCCCCAGCATTTT. As protein: CASSGHFPGQVSNQPQHF.

The chain uses TRBV7-2 and TRBJ1-1; D uncertain. Germline V lookup: CDR1 SGHTA, CDR2 FQGNSA. V shed 5 bases and J shed 1 base, with 14 bases lying between them. CDR3 length: 15 amino acids. The CDR3 DNA reads as TGTGCCAGCAGCCAAATGGCAGTGACGAACACTGAAGCTTTCTTT. Amino acid sequence: CASSQMAVTNTEAFF. The full variable domain, its missing parts supplied by reference TRBV7-2 and TRBJ1-1, is GAGVSQSPSNKVTEKGKDVELRCDPISGHTALYWYRQSLGQGLEFLIYFQGNSAPDKSGLPSDRFSAERTGGSVSTLTIQRTQQEDSAVYLCASSQMAVTNTEAFFGQGTRLTVV.

The V call is TRBV6-5, the J call TRBJ2-6, with no clear D. Germline V gene lookup returns CDR1 MNHEY and CDR2 SVGAGI. Between the trimmed V and J ends, which lost 0 bases and 2 bases, there was a span of 8 bases. This CDR3 region has 16 residues. The CDR3: CASSYSRGAGANVLTF. The CDR3 bases are TGTGCCAGCAGTTACTCGAGAGGCGCTGGGGCCAACGTCCTGACTTTC.

The J gene is TRBJ2-3, the V gene TRBV5-8, with unresolved D. The CDR3 extends over 16 amino acids. Germline loops: CDR1 SGHTS, CDR2 YDEGEE. The germline V and J ends were trimmed by 0 bases and 4 bases, with 15 bases remaining between them. This chain's CDR3 is CASSLGVGKVPDTQYF. Here the CDR3 DNA reads TGTGCCAGCAGCTTGGGGGTAGGGAAAGTCCCAGATACGCAGTATTTT.

On this clone: A read error may produce the germline difference seen at one junction end. This rearrangement joins TRBV5-1 to TRBJ2-7; D possibly corresponds to TRBD2 (6 bases). The CDR3 has 15 amino acids. CDR1 SGHRS and CDR2 YFSETQ come from the germline V gene. Written as DNA, the CDR3 is TGCGCCAGCAATGACCCGGAGGGGTTCTCCAACGAGCAGTACTTC. Encoded protein: CASNDPEGFSNEQYF.

The sample holds one count of this clone. This CDR3 reads CASSIYGKVQYF. Written as DNA, the CDR3 is TGTGCCAGTAGTATCTACGGGAAAGTTCAGTACTTC. The genes are TRBV19 and TRBJ2-4, with D maybe TRBD2 (5 bases). Germline V gene lookup returns CDR1 LNHDA and CDR2 SQIVND (reference sequence). Trimming stripped 3 bases from V and 11 bases from J, with 11 bases between. There are 12 residues in the CDR3.

The chain links TRBV2 to TRBJ2-4, with D uncertain. Germline assignment: CDR1 SNHLY and CDR2 FYNNEI. The V end was cut by 8 bases, the J end by 1 base, with 15 bases between. The CDR3 is 15 amino acids. The CDR3 loop is CASAEQGLAKNIQYF. Written as DNA, the CDR3 is TGTGCCAGCGCAGAACAAGGTCTTGCCAAAAACATTCAGTACTTC.

The J gene is TRBJ1-2, the V gene TRBV2; 8 bases match TRBD1. This CDR3 contains 15 residues. Germline-derived CDR1 and CDR2 are SNHLY and FYNNEI. Unmatched junction bases numbered 10, after V lost 4 bases and J lost 6 bases. This CDR3 reads CASSVGGGQVNGYTF. The CDR3 coding sequence is TGTGCCAGCAGTGTGGGCGGGGGACAGGTAAATGGCTACACCTTC.

The V call is TRBV5-6, the J call TRBJ2-7; 7 positions match TRBD1. V lost 1 base to trimming and J lost 9 bases; unmatched junction nucleotides: 10. The CDR3 has 14 amino acids. The germline gives CDR1 SGHDT, CDR2 YYEEEE. CDR3 protein: CASSLFSGQSTQYF. CDR3 bases: TGTGCCAGCAGCTTGTTCTCGGGACAGTCTACGCAGTACTTC.

V gene TRBV5-1 combines with J gene TRBJ2-5; TRBD2 matches at 7 bases. V lost 4 bases to trimming and J lost 9 bases; unmatched junction nucleotides: 12. Per germline, CDR1 SGHRS and CDR2 YFSETQ. This CDR3 comprises 14 residues. CDR3 in amino acids: CASSPGLELGAQYF. The CDR3 DNA reads as TGCGCCAGCAGCCCAGGACTAGAGTTGGGGGCCCAGTACTTC.

The chain joins TRBV6-6 to TRBJ1-1, with D possibly being TRBD1 (5 bases). The CDR3 runs to 14 residues. Germline V gene sequence: CDR1 MNHNY, CDR2 SVGAGI (reference sequence). V was trimmed by 3 bases and J by 0 bases, leaving 8 bases between them. CDR3 residues: CASSYGGMNTEAFF. In DNA form, the CDR3 reads TGTGCCAGCAGTTATGGGGGAATGAACACTGAAGCTTTCTTT.